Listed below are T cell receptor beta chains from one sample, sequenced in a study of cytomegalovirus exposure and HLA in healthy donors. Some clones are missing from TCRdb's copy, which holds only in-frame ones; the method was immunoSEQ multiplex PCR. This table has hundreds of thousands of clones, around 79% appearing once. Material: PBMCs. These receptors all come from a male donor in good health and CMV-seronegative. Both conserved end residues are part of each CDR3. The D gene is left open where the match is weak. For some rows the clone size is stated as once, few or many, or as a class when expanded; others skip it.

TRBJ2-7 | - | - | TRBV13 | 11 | TGTGCCAGCAGCCTACTCTACGAGCAGTACTTC | CASSLLYEQYF
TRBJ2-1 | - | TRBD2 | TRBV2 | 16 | TGTGCCAGCAGGGACAGGGGTTGGACTAGCGGGGATGAGCAGTTCTTC | CASRDRGWTSGDEQFF
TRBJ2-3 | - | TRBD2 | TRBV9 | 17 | TGTGCCAGCAGCGTAGGTACTAGCGGGAAGTACACAGATACGCAGTATTTT | CASSVGTSGKYTDTQYF
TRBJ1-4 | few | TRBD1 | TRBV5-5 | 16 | TGTGCCAGCAGCTTGGCCGGGGGGACAGGGGGTGAAAAACTGTTTTTT | CASSLAGGTGGEKLFF
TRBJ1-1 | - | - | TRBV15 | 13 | TGTGCCACCAGCACACAGGGGAACACTGAAGCTTTCTTT | CATSTQGNTEAFF
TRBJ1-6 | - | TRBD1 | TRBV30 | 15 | TGTGCCTGGAAGGGGACAGGGGTTCGGAATTCACCCCTCCACTTT | CAWKGTGVRNSPLHF
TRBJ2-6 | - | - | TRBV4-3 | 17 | TGCGCCAGCAGCCAAGATTCGGCCAGGTCTATCGCCAACGTCCTGACTTTC | CASSQDSARSIANVLTF
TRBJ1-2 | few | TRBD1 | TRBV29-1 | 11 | TGCAGCGTTGAGGACAGGGATGGCTACACCTTC | CSVEDRDGYTF
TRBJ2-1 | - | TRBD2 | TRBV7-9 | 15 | TGTTCCAGCAGCTTAGATCGGGGGGGATACAATGAGCAGTTCTTC | CSSSLDRGGYNEQFF
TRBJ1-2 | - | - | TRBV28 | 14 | TGTGCCAGCAGCCCGGTGCCGGGGGTCTATGGCTACACCTTC | CASSPVPGVYGYTF
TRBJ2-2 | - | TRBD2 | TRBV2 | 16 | TGTGCCAGCAGTATAGGTCGGGGGGGCGAAACCGGGGAGCTGTTTTTT | CASSIGRGGETGELFF
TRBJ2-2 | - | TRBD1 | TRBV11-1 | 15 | TGTGCCAGCAGCCTGGACAGGGCGAACACCGGGGAGCTGTTTTTT | CASSLDRANTGELFF
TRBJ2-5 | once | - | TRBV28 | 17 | TGTGCCAGCAGTTTTGGGCCTCAGTGGAGGGAGGCCGAGACCCAGTACTTC | CASSFGPQWREAETQYF
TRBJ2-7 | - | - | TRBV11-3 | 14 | TGTGCCAGCAGCCCCGGGGGAGCCACCTACGAGCAGTACTTC | CASSPGGATYEQYF
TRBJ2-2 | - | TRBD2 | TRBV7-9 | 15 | TGTGCCAGCAGTGGCCCGGGGGGGACTTCTAAGGAGCTGTTTTTT | CASSGPGGTSKELFF
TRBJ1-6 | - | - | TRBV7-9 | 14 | TGTGCCAGCAATCCATTCTCGGCAGGGCGACCCCTCCACTTT | CASNPFSAGRPLHF
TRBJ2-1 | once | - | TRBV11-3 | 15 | TGTGCCAGCAGCTCCAAAGGGGCGTCCTACAATGAGCAGTTCTTC | CASSSKGASYNEQFF
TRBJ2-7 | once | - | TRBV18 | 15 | TGTGCCAGCTCTCTCCTTTCAGAGGGCTCCTACGAGCAGTACTTC | CASSLLSEGSYEQYF
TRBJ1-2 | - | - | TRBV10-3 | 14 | TGTGCCATCAGTGATCAAGGAGCGAACTATGGCTACACCTTC | CAISDQGANYGYTF
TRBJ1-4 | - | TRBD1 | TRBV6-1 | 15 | TGTGCCAGCAGTGAAGTCAGGGGGTTTAATGAAAAACTGTTTTTT | CASSEVRGFNEKLFF
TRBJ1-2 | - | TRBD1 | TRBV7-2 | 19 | TGTGCCAGCAGCCCGAATTTACGCGGGACAGGGGGCGCGGTATATGGCTACACCTTC | CASSPNLRGTGGAVYGYTF
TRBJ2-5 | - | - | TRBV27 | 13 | TGTGCCAGCAGGGGGAGCTCGGAAGAGACCCAGTACTTC | CASRGSSEETQYF
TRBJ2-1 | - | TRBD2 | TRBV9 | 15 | TGTGCCAGCAGCGTTTCTAGCGGAACCTACAATGAGCAGTTCTTC | CASSVSSGTYNEQFF
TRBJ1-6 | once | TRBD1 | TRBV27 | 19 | TGTGCCAGCAGTTTACACCGACAGGGCGCGAGCTCCTATAATTCACCCCTCCACTTT | CASSLHRQGASSYNSPLHF
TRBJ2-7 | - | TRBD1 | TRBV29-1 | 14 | TGCAGCGTTGGGGACAGGGGTCCCCTGGGTGAGCAGTACTTC | CSVGDRGPLGEQYF
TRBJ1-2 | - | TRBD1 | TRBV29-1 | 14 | TGCAGCGTGGTCTCCGGGACAGGGGGCTATGGCTACACCTTC | CSVVSGTGGYGYTF
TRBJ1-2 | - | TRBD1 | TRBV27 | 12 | TGTGCCAGCAGTCAAGGACAGGGTAGCTACACCTTC | CASSQGQGSYTF
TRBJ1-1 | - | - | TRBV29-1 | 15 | TGCAGCGTTGTTGAGGGAACCACCTTGAACACTGAAGCTTTCTTT | CSVVEGTTLNTEAFF
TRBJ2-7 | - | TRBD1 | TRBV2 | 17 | TGTGCCAGCAGTGAAAATGACGTGGGACAGGGGTCCTACGAGCAGTACTTC | CASSENDVGQGSYEQYF
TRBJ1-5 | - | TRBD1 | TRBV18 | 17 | TGTGCCAGCTCACCTGTCCCCGGGACAGGGAGCAATCAGCCCCAGCATTTT | CASSPVPGTGSNQPQHF
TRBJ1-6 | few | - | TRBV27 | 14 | TGTGCCAGCAGTTTACAGGCAGCCAATTCACCCCTCCACTTT | CASSLQAANSPLHF
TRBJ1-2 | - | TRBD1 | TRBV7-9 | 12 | TGTGCCAGCAGCTCACAGGGGGTTGGCTACACCTTC | CASSSQGVGYTF
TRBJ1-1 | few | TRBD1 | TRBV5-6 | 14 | TGTGCCAGCAGAGTCTCAGGGGGCGCCACTGAAGCTTTCTTT | CASRVSGGATEAFF
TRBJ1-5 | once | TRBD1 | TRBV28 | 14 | TGTGCCAGCAGTCGAGGACAGGGTATTCAGCCCCAGCATTTT | CASSRGQGIQPQHF
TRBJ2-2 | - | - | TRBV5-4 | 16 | TGTGCCAGCAGCAGCGCCGACAGACCCGGGTCCGGGGAGCTGTTTTTT | CASSSADRPGSGELFF
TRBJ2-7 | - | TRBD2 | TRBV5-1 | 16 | TGCGCCAGCAGCCCGACGGGGGGGCGGGGCTCCTACGAGCAGTACTTC | CASSPTGGRGSYEQYF
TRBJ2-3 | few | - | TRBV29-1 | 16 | TGCAGCGCAACGGGCACCAGGGACACTAGCACAGATACGCAGTATTTT | CSATGTRDTSTDTQYF
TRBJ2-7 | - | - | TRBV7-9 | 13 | TGTGCCAGCAGCTTTGGGGCTTTGGACGAGCAGTACTTC | CASSFGALDEQYF
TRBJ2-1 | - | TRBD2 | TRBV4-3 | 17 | TGCGCCAGCAGCCAAGAATTGCAACCGGGACTAGACAATGAGCAGTTCTTC | CASSQELQPGLDNEQFF
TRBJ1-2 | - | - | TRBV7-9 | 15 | TGTGCCAGCAGCTTAAGTTCGGCGGGATACTATGGCTACACCTTC | CASSLSSAGYYGYTF
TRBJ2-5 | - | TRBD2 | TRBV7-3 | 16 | TGTGCCAGCAGCGCCTTAGCGGGGGCCTCGTTCGGGACCCAGTACTTC | CASSALAGASFGTQYF
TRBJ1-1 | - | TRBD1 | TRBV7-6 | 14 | TGTGCCAGCAGCTTGGGACAGGGTGTGTTCGAAGCTTTCTTT | CASSLGQGVFEAFF